Listed below are T cell receptor beta chains from one sample, sequenced in a study of CD8 T cells in Susac syndrome. A single record per CDR3 protein comes from TCRdb applying MiXCR to the immunoSEQ multiplex PCR reads. Here the sample spans 180,000 or so distinct CDR3 sequences, approximately 94% being singletons. Input material: CD4+ T cells from PBMCs. The receptor source for this set is a human donor in good health. The CDR3 runs from the conserved cysteine through the conserved F or W.

TRBV12-3/TRBV12-4 | 14 | CASSLRRTTYEQYF
TRBV29-1 | 13 | CSVEWEITGELFF
TRBV6-2/TRBV6-3 | 13 | CASRDWKFYEQYF
TRBV30 | 13 | CACTGTDNTEAFF
TRBV19 | 16 | CASSTGRAIYQETQYF
TRBV7-3 | 13 | CASNPGRNTEAFF
TRBV19 | 13 | CASRRQEQETQYF
TRBV15 | 15 | CATSRGLGVGDTQYF
TRBV30 | 14 | CAWSGEGSTYEQYF
TRBV5-1 | 15 | CASSLGTSSRGEQYF
TRBV11-1 | 13 | CASSLYETGEQYF
TRBV7-9 | 13 | CASSTSSAGELFF
TRBV15 | 14 | CATSRSGFNQPQHF
TRBV12-3/TRBV12-4 | 14 | CASSLAPSNHEQFF
TRBV2 | 15 | CASSESLAGLYEQYF
TRBV15 | 13 | CATTTGPLWIQYF
TRBV7-3 | 14 | CASSLTSSSDEQYF
TRBV20-1 | 15 | CSASPTRNSYNEQFF
TRBV20-1 | 13 | CSARIAGVREQFF
TRBV29-1 | 12 | CSRLDSSDTQYF
TRBV19 | 13 | CASSIFPQETQYF
TRBV29-1 | 12 | CSVEDHRLQAFF
TRBV2 | 12 | CAIKGGGAEQYF
TRBV6-5 | 16 | CASSYSRAGGSSEQYF
TRBV7-3 | 16 | CASSLLLAGSGNEQFF
TRBV7-9 | 15 | CASSLGWEPSYEQYF
TRBV7-9 | 16 | CASSAPQRSSYNEQFF
TRBV7-9 | 18 | CASSLAMIEDTANYGYTF
TRBV29-1 | 12 | CSVDQVNTEAFF
TRBV19 | 16 | CASKGLSGTLNYGYTF
TRBV7-9 | 14 | CASSHTGTASGYTF
TRBV15 | 11 | CATSSTGELFF
TRBV3-1 | 14 | CASSGTGSTDTQYF
TRBV4-1 | 16 | CASSERGQGFGGELFF
TRBV20-1 | 13 | CSATGFSNYGYTF
TRBV20-1 | 16 | CSARDLGTAGANVLTF
TRBV7-9 | 15 | CASSRPWAGPETQYF
TRBV18 | 13 | CASSPSLYNEQFF
TRBV20-1 | 14 | CSARTSGGKETQYF
TRBV29-1 | 11 | CSVERGNTIYF
TRBV5-1 | 13 | CASHRDGYNEQFF
TRBV4-2 | 15 | CASSQGSGTNYGYTF
TRBV27 | 13 | CASSDRGNGELFF
TRBV5-4 | 13 | CASSLGQNYGYTF
TRBV29-1 | 17 | CSAVRASGRSSYNEQFF
TRBV4-3 | 16 | CASSQDHTGGLDTQYF
TRBV28 | 15 | CASSLYVAGAKEQYF
TRBV9 | 14 | CASTRQGVNYGYTF
TRBV12-3/TRBV12-4 | 15 | CASSSVRGSYNEQFF
TRBV12-3/TRBV12-4 | 15 | CASSLEAASTDTQYF
TRBV5-4 | 16 | CASSPRAGDPTDTQYF
TRBV4-3 | 16 | CASSQTSGRSSYEQYF
TRBV12-3/TRBV12-4 | 13 | CASSRDRAHEQYF